This TCR beta chain was recorded in a study of regulatory T cells in long-lasting Graves disease. This clonotype was observed a handful of times. Its antigen is unknown. Arm-PCR of CDR3 regions and iRepertoire HTBI primers were used to build TCR beta libraries. TCRdb processed the multiplex PCR reads anew with MiXCR; each CDR3 protein has one entry. The sample has almost 350,000 distinct CDR3 sequences; about 20% are singletons. Regarding the study as a whole: TCR diversity was lower in persistent than newly diagnosed Graves' disease. In persistent patients, shared public clonotypes (2,741) outnumbered those in new patients (around 1,000).

The time point is: persistent/refractory GD, antithyroid drugs over 5 years with positive TRAb. RNA extracted from PBMCs served as the sequencing template. By American Thyroid Association guidelines, Graves' disease was diagnosed in the cohort. V was cut by 3 bases and J by 12 bases, with 21 bases left in between. This CDR3 spans 15 amino acids. The germline gives CDR1 KGHSH, CDR2 LQKENI. Sample: peripheral blood mononuclear cells (PBMCs), taken when the disease was refractory, from a patient treated with antithyroid drugs. This rearrangement joins TRBV18 to TRBJ2-1; D may correspond to TRBD1 or TRBD2 (6 bases each). The TCR sequence derives from a female donor with Graves disease. CDR3 nucleotides: TGTGCCAGCTCACCTTCCCCGGCCGGGAGACAGGCGCAGTTCTTC. It codes for CASSPSPAGRQAQFF.